Below, 18 T cell receptor beta chains from the same sample are listed, as sequenced in a study of regulatory T cells in long-lasting Graves disease. Stated time point: persistent/refractory GD, antithyroid drugs over 5 years with positive TRAb. The authors made the TCR library using RNA they extracted from PBMCs. For TCR beta, libraries came from iRepertoire HTBI primers and Arm-PCR of CDR3 regions. TCRdb used MiXCR to reprocess the multiplex PCR reads, holding one entry per CDR3 protein. This table holds a few hundred thousand distinct CDR3 sequences, about 21% found once. The sequenced sample was peripheral blood mononuclear cells (PBMCs), obtained when the disease was refractory, from a patient treated with antithyroid drugs. The origin of the receptors is a female donor with Graves disease.

This clonotype was counted at least ten times. The chain employs TRBV3-1 and TRBJ1-6; D call uncertain. The CDR3 has 16 residues. CDR1 is LGHDT and CDR2 is YNNKEL in the germline V gene (reference sequence). The ends were cut back, 3 bases at V and 0 bases at J, with 9 bases in the middle. CDR3 coding DNA: TGTGCCAGCAGCCAGGACTTTACCTCCTATAATTCACCCCTCCACTTT. Protein product: CASSQDFTSYNSPLHF.

This clonotype was detected a few times. This chain links TRBV24-1 with TRBJ2-7; 7 bases agree with TRBD1. The CDR3 totals 15 residues. Germline CDR1 and CDR2: KGHDR and SFDVKD. V was clipped by 4 bases and J by 3 bases; unmatched bases: 8. The CDR3 loop is CATSDPRGQVYEQYF. The CDR3 nucleotides are TGTGCCACCAGTGACCCCAGAGGACAGGTCTACGAGCAGTACTTC.

The chain couples TRBV9 to TRBJ2-1; 7 bases fit TRBD2. V trimming: 0 bases; J trimming: 9 bases; junction bases outside the gene matches: 6. CDR3 length: 14 residues. From germline, CDR1 is SGDLS and CDR2 YYNGEE. The CDR3: CASSVAGQRGEQFF. The CDR3 region has the DNA TGTGCCAGCAGCGTAGCCGGGCAGCGGGGTGAGCAGTTCTTC.

The CDR3 coding sequence is TGCAGTGCTAGAGTCCCGGGACGGTCCAATGAGCAGTTCTTC. This codes for CSARVPGRSNEQFF. This rearrangement joins TRBV20-1 to TRBJ2-1; D may be TRBD1 or TRBD2 (5 bases each). Germline CDR1 and CDR2: DFQATT and SNEGSKA (reference sequence). The CDR3 totals 14 residues. Trimming removed 1 base from V and 6 bases from J, with 13 bases in between.

This clonotype showed up many times. The rearrangement uses TRBV30 and TRBJ1-5, with D perhaps TRBD1 (6 bases). The CDR3 length is 12 residues. Germline CDR1 GTSNPN, CDR2 SVGIG (reference sequence). V was cut by 0 bases and J by 7 bases, with 7 bases left in between. The CDR3: CAWSVGQQPQHF. The CDR3 DNA reads as TGTGCCTGGAGTGTCGGACAGCAGCCCCAGCATTTT.

Comments on this clonotype: Mismatch with germline at one junction end may stem from a read error. The V and J genes are TRBV6-2 or TRBV6-3 and TRBJ2-2; D tentatively reads TRBD1 or TRBD2 (7 bases each). Germline loops: CDR1 MNHEY, CDR2 SVGEGT. The CDR3 consists of 16 residues. DNA of the CDR3: TGTGCCAGCAGTGAAGGGAGGGGGCAGCTAGCCGGGGAGCTGCTTTTT. As protein: CASSEGRGQLAGELLF.

This clonotype has a handful of counts. The chain carries TRBV28 and TRBJ1-5, with 9 bases that match TRBD1. This CDR3 spans 19 amino acids. With 5 bases clipped from V and 3 bases from J, the junction kept 17 bases outside the gene matches. Germline V gene lookup returns CDR1 MDHEN and CDR2 SYDVKM. The CDR3 bases are TGTGCCAGCAGTCCCCCAAATTTCAGGACAGGGGTCTTCAATCAGCCCCAGCATTTT. Its translation is CASSPPNFRTGVFNQPQHF.

This clonotype came up many times. The chain couples TRBV6-1 to TRBJ2-5; 11 bases are a match to TRBD1. Germline values: CDR1 MNHNS, CDR2 SASEGT. V lost 8 bases to trimming and J lost 8 bases; unmatched junction nucleotides: 13. This CDR3 has 15 residues. The CDR3, as DNA: TGTGCCAGCCTTTGGACAGGGGGCGCTTTCGGAACCCAGTACTTC. Translating gives CASLWTGGAFGTQYF.

This clonotype was counted ten times or more. J is TRBJ1-2 and V is TRBV28; D uncertain. CDR1 and CDR2 from the germline V gene are MDHEN and SYDVKM. There are 14 residues in the CDR3. V lost 6 bases and J 0 bases, leaving 11 bases between the germline ends. The CDR3 loop is CASSLAGANYGYTF. In DNA, the CDR3 is TGTGCCAGCAGCTTAGCCGGGGCTAACTATGGCTACACCTTC.

This clonotype was recorded many times. This chain joins TRBV2 and TRBJ2-7; a possible D gene is TRBD2 (7 bases). The germline V gene has CDR1 SNHLY and CDR2 FYNNEI. The CDR3 loop spans 15 amino acids. V gave up 6 bases and J gave up 3 bases, with 18 bases separating them. The DNA of the CDR3 is TGTGCCAGCAGCGCCGTCGGGGGGCCGGGCTACGAGCAGTACTTC. Residues: CASSAVGGPGYEQYF.

This clonotype was counted at least ten times. The chain has TRBV27 and TRBJ2-5; the match to TRBD2 covers 10 bases. After removal of 4 bases from V and 2 bases from J, the junction contained 4 bases not matched to a gene. The CDR3 contains 15 residues. Germline V gene sequence: CDR1 MNHEY, CDR2 SMNVEV (reference sequence). This chain's CDR3 is CASSWASGGQETQYF. For the CDR3, the DNA is TGTGCCAGCAGTTGGGCTAGCGGGGGTCAAGAGACCCAGTACTTC.

A single count supports this clonotype. This likely comes from a read error, as the CDR3 has no conserved phenylalanine or tryptophan at its end. CDR3 residues: CASSQRNGELFS. CDR3 nucleotides: TGTGCCAGCAGCCAAAGAAACGGGGAGCTGTTTTCT. The V and J genes are TRBV14 and TRBJ2-2; D is uncertain. This CDR3 has 12 residues. Per the germline V gene, CDR1 is SGHDN and CDR2 is FVKESK. Trimming shortened V by 2 bases and J by 7 bases, and 5 bases separated the two germline ends.

In this sample, this clonotype turned up a few times. This chain connects TRBV6-1 to TRBJ2-2; D might be TRBD1 (6 bases). CDR3 size: 14 residues. Germline V gene data show CDR1 as MNHNS and CDR2 as SASEGT. V was pared by 4 bases and J by 3 bases, with 9 bases between. The chain's CDR3 is CASSGTVDTGELFF. The DNA of the CDR3 is TGTGCCAGCAGTGGGACAGTGGACACCGGGGAGCTGTTTTTT.

The chain links TRBV14 to TRBJ1-5; D perhaps matches TRBD1 (6 bases). Germline V lookup: CDR1 SGHDN, CDR2 FVKESK. The CDR3 is made up of 15 amino acids. Trimming removed 1 base at V and 6 bases at J, with 13 bases between. In DNA, the CDR3 is TGTGCCAGCAGCCAAGTCCGGGGGGCAATTCAGCCCCAGCATTTT. This encodes CASSQVRGAIQPQHF.

This clonotype appeared a few times. This chain connects TRBV5-1 to TRBJ2-7; TRBD2 matches 9 bases. The V gene's germline CDR1 is SGHRS and CDR2 YFSETQ. This CDR3 region has 15 residues. V was clipped by 3 bases and J by 7 bases; unmatched bases: 11. The CDR3 DNA sequence: TGCGCCAGCAGCTCGGCGGCTAGCGGGACCGTGGAGCAGTACTTC. It yields the protein CASSSAASGTVEQYF.

This clonotype was picked up many times. V gene TRBV28 combines with J gene TRBJ2-6, with D maybe TRBD2 (6 bases). Trimming removed 5 bases from V and 0 bases from J, with 11 bases in between. Per the germline V gene, CDR1 is MDHEN and CDR2 is SYDVKM. This CDR3 comprises 16 residues. The CDR3 spells CASSKMRGSGANVLTF. The DNA of the CDR3 is TGTGCCAGCAGTAAAATGCGGGGCTCTGGGGCCAACGTCCTGACTTTC.

The chain couples TRBV5-1 to TRBJ2-5; D gene unclear. The CDR3 extends over 12 amino acids. Germline values: CDR1 SGHRS, CDR2 YFSETQ. Trimming removed 2 bases from V and 0 bases from J, with 2 bases in between. CDR3 sequence: CASSFDQETQYF. The CDR3 nucleotides are TGCGCCAGCAGCTTCGACCAAGAGACCCAGTACTTC.

In this sample, this clonotype turned up many times. The rearrangement links TRBV6-1 to TRBJ2-7; 7 bases agree with TRBD1. The CDR3 is 15 residues long. V was clipped by 6 bases and J by 3 bases; unmatched bases: 11. CDR1 and CDR2 (germline): MNHNS, SASEGT. The CDR3 nucleotides read TGTGCCAGCAGCGACAGGGAAGGGTACCTCTACGAGCAGTACTTC. As protein: CASSDREGYLYEQYF.